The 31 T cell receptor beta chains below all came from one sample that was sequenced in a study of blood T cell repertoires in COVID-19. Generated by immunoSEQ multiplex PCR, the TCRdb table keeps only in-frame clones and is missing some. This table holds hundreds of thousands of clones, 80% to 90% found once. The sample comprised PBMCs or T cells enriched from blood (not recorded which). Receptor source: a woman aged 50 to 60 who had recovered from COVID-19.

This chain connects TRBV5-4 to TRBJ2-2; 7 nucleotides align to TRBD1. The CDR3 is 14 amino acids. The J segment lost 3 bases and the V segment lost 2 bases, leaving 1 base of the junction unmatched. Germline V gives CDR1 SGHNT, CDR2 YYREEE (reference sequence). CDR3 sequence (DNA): TGTGCCAGCAGCTTAGGGGGCGACACCGGGGAGCTGTTTTTT. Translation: CASSLGGDTGELFF.

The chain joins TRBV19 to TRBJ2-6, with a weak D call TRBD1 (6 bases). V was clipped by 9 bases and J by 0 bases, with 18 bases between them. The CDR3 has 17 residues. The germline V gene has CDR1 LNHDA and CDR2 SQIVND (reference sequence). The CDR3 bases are TGTGCCAGCTCCCAGGGGTTAGGGCGCTCTGGGGCCAACGTCCTGACTTTC. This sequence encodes CASSQGLGRSGANVLTF.

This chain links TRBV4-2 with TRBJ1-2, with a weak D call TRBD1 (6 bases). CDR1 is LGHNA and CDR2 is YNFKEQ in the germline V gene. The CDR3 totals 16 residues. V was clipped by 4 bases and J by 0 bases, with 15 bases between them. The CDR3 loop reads CASSPRTEATNYGYTF. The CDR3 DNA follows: TGTGCCAGCAGCCCTCGGACAGAGGCGACTAACTATGGCTACACCTTC.

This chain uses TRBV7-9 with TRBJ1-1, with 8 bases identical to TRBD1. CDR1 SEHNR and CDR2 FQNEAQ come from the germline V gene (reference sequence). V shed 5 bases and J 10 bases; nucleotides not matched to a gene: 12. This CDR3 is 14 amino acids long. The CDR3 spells CASSVTTGGGGAFF. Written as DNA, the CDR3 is TGTGCCAGCAGCGTAACCACAGGGGGTGGGGGAGCTTTCTTT.

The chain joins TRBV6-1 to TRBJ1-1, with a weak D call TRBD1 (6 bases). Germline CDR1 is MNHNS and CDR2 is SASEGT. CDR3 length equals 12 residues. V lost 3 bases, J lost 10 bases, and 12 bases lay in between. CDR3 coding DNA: TGTGCCAGCAGTGAGGGGGGGCCCGGAGCTTTCTTT. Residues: CASSEGGPGAFF.

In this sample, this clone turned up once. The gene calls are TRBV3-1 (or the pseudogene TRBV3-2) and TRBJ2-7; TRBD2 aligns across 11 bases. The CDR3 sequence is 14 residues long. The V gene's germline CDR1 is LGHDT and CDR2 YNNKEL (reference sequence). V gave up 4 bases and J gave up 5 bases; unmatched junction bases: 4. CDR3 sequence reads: CASSPGLAGNEQYF. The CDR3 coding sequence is TGTGCCAGCAGCCCCGGACTAGCGGGCAACGAGCAGTACTTC.

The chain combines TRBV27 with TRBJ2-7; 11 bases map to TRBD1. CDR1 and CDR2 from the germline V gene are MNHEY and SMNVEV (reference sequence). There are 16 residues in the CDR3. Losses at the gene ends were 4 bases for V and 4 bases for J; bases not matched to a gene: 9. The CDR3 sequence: CASSYSYGQGAYEQYF. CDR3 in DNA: TGTGCCAGCAGTTACTCATACGGACAGGGGGCGTACGAGCAGTACTTC.

As DNA, the CDR3 is TGTGCCACCCTCTGGCCACAGTATAACTATGGCTACACCTTC. The encoded protein is CATLWPQYNYGYTF. The chain joins TRBV21-1 to TRBJ1-2; TRBD1 was called by the table and not checked on the DNA. TRBV21-1 is labeled a pseudogene. The CDR3 totals 14 residues.

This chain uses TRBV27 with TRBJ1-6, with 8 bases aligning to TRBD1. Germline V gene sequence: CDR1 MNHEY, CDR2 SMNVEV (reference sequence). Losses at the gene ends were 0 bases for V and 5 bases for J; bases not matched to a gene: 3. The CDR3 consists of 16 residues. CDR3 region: CASSLSTGVDNSPLHF. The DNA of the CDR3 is TGTGCCAGCAGTTTATCGACAGGGGTCGATAATTCACCCCTCCACTTT.

The CDR3 nucleotides are TGTGCCAGCAGCCAAGGAGTGTTCGGGAGGGACAGCTCTGGAAACACCATATATTTT. Its protein product is CASSQGVFGRDSSGNTIYF. The rearrangement joins TRBV4-2 to TRBJ1-3; 7 nucleotides line up with TRBD1. Germline V CDR1 and CDR2: LGHNA, YNFKEQ. The CDR3 sequence is 19 residues long. The trim removed 1 base at V and 0 bases at J, leaving 12 bases unmatched.

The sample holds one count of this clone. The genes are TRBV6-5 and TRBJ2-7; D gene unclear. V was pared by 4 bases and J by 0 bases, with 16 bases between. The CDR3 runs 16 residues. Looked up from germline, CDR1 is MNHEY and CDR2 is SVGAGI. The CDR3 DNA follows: TGTGCCAGCAGTTCATACATCGACCGGAGCTCCTACGAGCAGTACTTC. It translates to CASSSYIDRSSYEQYF.

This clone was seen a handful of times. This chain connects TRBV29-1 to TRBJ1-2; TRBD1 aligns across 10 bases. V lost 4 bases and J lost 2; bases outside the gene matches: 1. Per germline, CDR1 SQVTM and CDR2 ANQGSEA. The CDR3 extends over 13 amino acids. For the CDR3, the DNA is TGCAGCGTTGCGACAGGGGGCAACTATGGCTACACCTTC. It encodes CSVATGGNYGYTF.

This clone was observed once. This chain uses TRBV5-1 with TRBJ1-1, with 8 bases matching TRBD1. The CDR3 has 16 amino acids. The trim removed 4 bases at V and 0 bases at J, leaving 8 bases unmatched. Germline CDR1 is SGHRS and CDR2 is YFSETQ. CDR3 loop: CASSPDRASMNTEAFF. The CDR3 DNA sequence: TGCGCCAGCAGCCCGGACAGGGCTTCTATGAACACTGAAGCTTTCTTT.

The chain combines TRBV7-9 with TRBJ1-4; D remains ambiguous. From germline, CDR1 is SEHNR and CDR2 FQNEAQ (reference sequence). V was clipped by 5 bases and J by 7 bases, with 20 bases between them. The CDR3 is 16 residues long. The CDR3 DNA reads TGTGCCAGCAGCCCAATCGAGAGGGTGTTAGGTGAAAAACTGTTTTTT. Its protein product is CASSPIERVLGEKLFF.

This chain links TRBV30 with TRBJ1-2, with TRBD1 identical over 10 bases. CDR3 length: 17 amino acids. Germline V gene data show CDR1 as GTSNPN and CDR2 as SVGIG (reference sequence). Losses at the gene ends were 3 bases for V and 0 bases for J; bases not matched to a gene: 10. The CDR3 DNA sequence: TGTGCCTGGAGCAGAGACAGGGGGCTAAGGACTAACTATGGCTACACCTTC. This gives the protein CAWSRDRGLRTNYGYTF.

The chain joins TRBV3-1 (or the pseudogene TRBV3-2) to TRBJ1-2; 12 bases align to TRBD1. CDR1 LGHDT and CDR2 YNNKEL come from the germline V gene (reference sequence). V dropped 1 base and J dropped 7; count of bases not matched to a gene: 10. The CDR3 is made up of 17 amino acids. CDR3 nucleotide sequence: TGTGCCAGCAGCCAAGGGGACAGGGGGCTTTCGTCGCGTGGCTACACCTTC. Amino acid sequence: CASSQGDRGLSSRGYTF.

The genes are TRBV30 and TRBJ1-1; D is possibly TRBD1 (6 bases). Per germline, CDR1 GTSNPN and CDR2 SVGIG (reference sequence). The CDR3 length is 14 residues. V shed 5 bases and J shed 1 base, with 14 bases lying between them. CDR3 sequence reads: CAWRFRDKNTEAFF. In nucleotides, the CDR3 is TGTGCCTGGCGCTTTCGGGACAAGAACACTGAAGCTTTCTTT. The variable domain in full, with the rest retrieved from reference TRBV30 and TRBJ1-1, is SQTIHQWPATLVQPVGSPLSLECTVEGTSNPNLYWYRQAAGRGLQLLFYSVGIGQISSEVPQNLSASRPQDRQFILSSKKLLLSDSGFYLCAWRFRDKNTEAFFGQGTRLTVV.

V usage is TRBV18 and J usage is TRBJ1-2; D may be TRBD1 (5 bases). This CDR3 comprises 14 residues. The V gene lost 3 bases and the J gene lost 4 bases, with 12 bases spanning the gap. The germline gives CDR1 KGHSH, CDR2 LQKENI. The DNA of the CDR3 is TGTGCCAGCTCACCCCTTAAAGACAGCTATGGCTACACCTTC. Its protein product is CASSPLKDSYGYTF.

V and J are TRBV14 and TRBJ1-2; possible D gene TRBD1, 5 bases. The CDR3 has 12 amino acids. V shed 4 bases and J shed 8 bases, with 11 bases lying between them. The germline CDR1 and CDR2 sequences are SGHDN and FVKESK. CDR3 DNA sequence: TGTGCCAGCAGCCTATCAGGGCTGGGCTACACCTTC. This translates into CASSLSGLGYTF.

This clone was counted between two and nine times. CDR3 in amino acids: CASKYRGPGELFF. In DNA, the CDR3 is TGTGCCAGCAAGTACAGGGGTCCCGGGGAGCTGTTTTTT. The chain couples TRBV27 to TRBJ2-2; 7 positions agree with TRBD1. The CDR3 is made up of 13 amino acids. The V segment lost 7 bases and the J segment 6 bases; nucleotides outside the gene matches: 5. Per germline, CDR1 MNHEY and CDR2 SMNVEV (reference sequence).

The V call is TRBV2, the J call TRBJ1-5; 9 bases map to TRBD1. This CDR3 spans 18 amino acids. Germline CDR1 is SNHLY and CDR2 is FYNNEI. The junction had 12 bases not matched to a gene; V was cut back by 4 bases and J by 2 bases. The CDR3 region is CASSGPAGTGLGNQPQHF. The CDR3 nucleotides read TGTGCCAGCAGTGGACCTGCCGGGACAGGGCTAGGCAATCAGCCCCAGCATTTT.

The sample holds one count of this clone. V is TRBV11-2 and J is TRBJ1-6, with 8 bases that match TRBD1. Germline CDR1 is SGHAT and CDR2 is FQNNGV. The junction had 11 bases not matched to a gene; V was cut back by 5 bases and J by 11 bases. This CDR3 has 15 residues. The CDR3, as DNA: TGTGCCAGCAGCACTCTACCAGGACAGGGTACACCCCTCCACTTT. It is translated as CASSTLPGQGTPLHF.

The CDR3 coding sequence is TGTGCCAGCAGCTTAGCAACAGGGGGGGGTCGGACTGAAGCTTTCTTT. Translating gives CASSLATGGGRTEAFF. The chain is built from TRBV7-2 and TRBJ1-1, with TRBD1 matching 8 bases. This CDR3 spans 16 amino acids. From germline, CDR1 is SGHTA and CDR2 FQGNSA. V lost 0 bases, J lost 5 bases, and 8 bases stayed unmatched.

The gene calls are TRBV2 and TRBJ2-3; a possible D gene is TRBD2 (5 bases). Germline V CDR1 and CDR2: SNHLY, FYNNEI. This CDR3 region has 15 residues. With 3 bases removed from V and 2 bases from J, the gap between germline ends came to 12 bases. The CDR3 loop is CASSEDWGSTDTQYF. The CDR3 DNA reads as TGTGCCAGCAGTGAGGACTGGGGATCCACAGATACGCAGTATTTT. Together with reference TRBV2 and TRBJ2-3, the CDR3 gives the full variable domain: EPEVTQTPSHQVTQMGQEVILRCVPISNHLYFYWYRQILGQKVEFLVSFYNNEISEKSEIFDDQFSVERPDGSNFTLKIRSTKLEDSAMYFCASSEDWGSTDTQYFGPGTRLTVL.

Here the CDR3 reads CASSYSAGLGEAFF. The CDR3, as DNA: TGTGCCAGCAGTTACTCAGCGGGGCTTGGTGAAGCTTTCTTT. The gene calls are TRBV6-5 and TRBJ1-1; perhaps TRBD1 as D (5 bases). The CDR3 is made up of 14 amino acids. From germline, CDR1 is MNHEY and CDR2 SVGAGI. Between the trimmed V and J ends, which lost 0 bases and 7 bases, there was a span of 12 bases.

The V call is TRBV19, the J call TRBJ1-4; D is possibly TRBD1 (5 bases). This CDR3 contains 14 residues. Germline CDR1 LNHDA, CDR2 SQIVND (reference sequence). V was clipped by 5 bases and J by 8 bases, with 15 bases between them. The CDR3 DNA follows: TGTGCCAGTAGTCGGCAGGGCGTAATCGAAAAACTGTTTTTT. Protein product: CASSRQGVIEKLFF.

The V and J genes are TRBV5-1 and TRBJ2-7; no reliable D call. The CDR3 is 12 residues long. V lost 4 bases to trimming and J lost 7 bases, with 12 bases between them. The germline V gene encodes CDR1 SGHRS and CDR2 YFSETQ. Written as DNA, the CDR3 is TGCGCCAGCAGCCTCTATTCAGGTGAGCAGTACTTC. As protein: CASSLYSGEQYF.

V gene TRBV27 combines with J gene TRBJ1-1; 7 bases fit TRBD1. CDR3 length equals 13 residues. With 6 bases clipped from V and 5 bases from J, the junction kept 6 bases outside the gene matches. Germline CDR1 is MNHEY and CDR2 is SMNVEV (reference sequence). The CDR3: CASSLGQSTEAFF. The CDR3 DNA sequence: TGTGCCAGCAGCCTGGGACAGTCTACTGAAGCTTTCTTT.

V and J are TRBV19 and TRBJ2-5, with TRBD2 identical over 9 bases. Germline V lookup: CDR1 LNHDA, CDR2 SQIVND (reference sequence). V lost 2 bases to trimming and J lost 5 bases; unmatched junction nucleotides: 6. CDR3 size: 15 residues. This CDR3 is CASSILAGPSETQYF. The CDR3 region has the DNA TGTGCCAGTAGTATACTAGCGGGGCCCTCGGAGACCCAGTACTTC.

The CDR3 here is CASSLVGQGSSGNTIYF. CDR3 DNA sequence: TGTGCCAGCAGCTTGGTTGGTCAGGGGAGCTCTGGAAACACCATATATTTT. V gene TRBV7-9 combines with J gene TRBJ1-3, with a tentative D call TRBD1 (6 bases). The germline V and J ends were trimmed by 3 bases and 0 bases, with 15 bases remaining between them. CDR1 is SEHNR and CDR2 is FQNEAQ in the germline V gene (reference sequence). The CDR3 is 17 amino acids.

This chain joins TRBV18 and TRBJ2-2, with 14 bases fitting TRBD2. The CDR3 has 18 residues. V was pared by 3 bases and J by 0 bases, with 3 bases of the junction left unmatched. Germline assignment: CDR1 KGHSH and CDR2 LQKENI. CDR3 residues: CASSPGLAGAPNTGELFF. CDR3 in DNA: TGTGCCAGCTCACCGGGACTAGCGGGGGCCCCGAACACCGGGGAGCTGTTTTTT.